Listed here are 29 T cell receptor beta chains from one sample, sequenced in a study of T-cell memory formation after mild COVID-19. TCRdb itself ran the 5' RACE reads through MiXCR, one entry per CDR3 protein. The table shows tens of thousands of distinct CDR3 sequences, with 20% to 30% occurring only once. Sequencing was performed on PBMCs or a T cell subset sorted from them (not recorded which). The receptors derive from a young man who had mild COVID-19 (a few samples of this study predate the infection). Cell type and time point are not known.

This chain links TRBV3-1 with TRBJ1-4; no clear D. V shed 2 bases and J shed 4 bases, with 14 bases lying between them. CDR1 is LGHDT, CDR2 YNNKEL, per germline (reference sequence). The CDR3 is made up of 16 amino acids. CDR3 coding DNA: TGTGCCAGCAGCCAAAAACCGGGAAGACTTAATGAAAAACTGTTTTTT. Amino acid sequence: CASSQKPGRLNEKLFF.

In this sample, this clonotype turned up a few times. This chain connects TRBV11-2 to TRBJ2-3, with 8 bases matching TRBD2. Germline assignment: CDR1 SGHAT and CDR2 FQNNGV. Trimming at V came to 1 base and at J to 0 bases, leaving 9 bases not matched to a gene. The CDR3 is 18 amino acids. The CDR3: CASSLAPTSGESTDTQYF. The CDR3 DNA sequence: TGTGCCAGCAGCTTAGCCCCCACTAGCGGAGAGAGCACAGATACGCAGTATTTT.

This rearrangement joins TRBV6-1 to TRBJ2-5, with 8 bases lining up with TRBD2. The CDR3 consists of 15 residues. Looked up from germline, CDR1 is MNHNS and CDR2 is SASEGT. After removal of 7 bases from V and 2 bases from J, the junction contained 9 bases not matched to a gene. The CDR3 coding sequence is TGTGCCAGCACCTACCTTAGCGGGGAACAAGAGACCCAGTACTTC. Translation: CASTYLSGEQETQYF.

This clonotype was detected a few times. This chain links TRBV4-3 with TRBJ2-4; 7 bases match TRBD1. The CDR3 has 15 residues. The ends lost 1 base at V and 2 bases at J; junction bases unmatched: 2. Looked up from germline, CDR1 is LGHNA and CDR2 is YSLEER. CDR3 bases: TGCGCCAGCAGCCAAGGGACAGGAACCAAAAACATTCAGTACTTC. It yields the protein CASSQGTGTKNIQYF.

The V gene is TRBV7-6, the J gene TRBJ2-5; 7 nucleotides agree with TRBD2. V trimming: 3 bases; J trimming: 4 bases; junction bases outside the gene matches: 8. There are 15 residues in the CDR3. Germline V gene data show CDR1 as SGHVS and CDR2 as FNYEAQ. Here the CDR3 reads CASSLGGDPSETQYF. CDR3 bases: TGTGCCAGCAGCTTGGGGGGGGACCCCTCAGAGACCCAGTACTTC.

This clonotype showed up just a few times. V and J are TRBV6-5 and TRBJ1-2; D may be TRBD1 (5 bases). Germline CDR1 is MNHEY and CDR2 is SVGAGI. There are 12 residues in the CDR3. V was pared by 10 bases and J by 4 bases, with 13 bases between. The CDR3 sequence: CATATGLYGYTF. The CDR3 bases are TGTGCCACCGCAACAGGACTCTATGGCTACACCTTC.

This chain connects TRBV15 to TRBJ2-7; 7 positions match TRBD1. The CDR3 extends over 14 amino acids. CDR1 and CDR2 from the germline V gene are LNHNV and YYDKDF (reference sequence). The ends lost 3 bases at V and 4 bases at J; junction bases unmatched: 6. The CDR3 protein is CATSSTGTEYEQYF. The CDR3 nucleotides are TGTGCCACCAGCAGTACCGGGACAGAATACGAGCAGTACTTC.

The V gene is TRBV7-9, the J gene TRBJ1-5; D is unclear. The germline V gene has CDR1 SEHNR and CDR2 FQNEAQ (reference sequence). The CDR3 covers 12 residues. The V gene lost 3 bases and the J gene lost 6 bases, with 6 bases spanning the gap. The CDR3 sequence: CASSFGPQPQHF. The CDR3 DNA reads TGTGCCAGCAGCTTTGGTCCTCAGCCCCAGCATTTT.

CDR3 nucleotide sequence: TGTGCCAGCAGCGAGACTAGCGGGGGGCTCACAGATACGCAGTATTTT. It encodes CASSETSGGLTDTQYF. This chain links TRBV7-9 with TRBJ2-3; 13 bases are shared with TRBD2. Trimming took 5 bases from V and 2 from J; bases not matched to a gene: 4. The CDR3 is 16 residues long. From germline, CDR1 is SEHNR and CDR2 FQNEAQ (reference sequence).

There are a few counts of this clonotype. The junction and the germline gene differ at one end; a read error may be behind it. The rearrangement uses TRBV7-9 and TRBJ2-5, with TRBD1 matching over 8 bases. CDR1 is SEHNR and CDR2 is FQNEAQ in the germline V gene (reference sequence). There are 12 residues in the CDR3. CDR3 nucleotides: TGTGCCAGCAGCGCGGACAGGGCTCGGTTTTTCTTC. Its protein is CASSADRARFFF. The variable domain in full, completed from reference TRBV7-9 and TRBJ2-5, reads DTGVSQNPRHKITKRGQNVTFRCDPISEHNRLYWYRQTLGQGPEFLTYFQNEAQLEKSRLLSDRFSAERPKGSFSTLEIQRTEQGDSAMYLCASSADRARFFFGPGTRLLVL.

This clonotype appeared a few times. This rearrangement joins TRBV11-2 to TRBJ2-4; 7 positions agree with TRBD1. Germline CDR1 SGHAT, CDR2 FQNNGV. CDR3 length: 14 residues. Losses at the gene ends were 2 bases for V and 9 bases for J; bases not matched to a gene: 7. Here the CDR3 DNA reads TGTGCCAGCAGCTTATTGACAGGGCCGGGCATTCAGTACTTC. It codes for CASSLLTGPGIQYF.

V is TRBV6-5 and J is TRBJ1-1, with 7 bases aligning to TRBD1. This CDR3 spans 14 amino acids. Germline CDR1 is MNHEY and CDR2 is SVGAGI. The ends lost 0 bases at V and 7 bases at J; junction bases unmatched: 5. Written as DNA, the CDR3 is TGTGCCAGCAGTTACTCAGGGCCAGGGGGTGAAGCTTTCTTT. As protein: CASSYSGPGGEAFF.

This sequence joins TRBV25-1 and TRBJ1-5; D uncertain. Germline values: CDR1 MGHDK, CDR2 SYGVNS. The V gene lost 4 bases and the J gene lost 0 bases, with 7 bases spanning the gap. CDR3 size: 14 residues. The CDR3 coding sequence is TGTGCCAGCAGTGGAGGAGATAGCAATCAGCCCCAGCATTTT. Translating gives CASSGGDSNQPQHF. Full variable domain (remainder filled in from reference TRBV25-1 and TRBJ1-5): EADIYQTPRYLVIGTGKKITLECSQTMGHDKMYWYQQDPGMELHLIHYSYGVNSTEKGDLSSESTVSRIRTEHFPLTLESARPSHTSQYLCASSGGDSNQPQHFGDGTRLSIL.

In this sample, this clonotype turned up a few times. The chain links TRBV25-1 to TRBJ2-3; TRBD2 is a possible D gene (6 bases). The germline CDR1 and CDR2 sequences are MGHDK and SYGVNS. The V gene lost 3 bases and the J gene lost 2 bases, with 9 bases spanning the gap. The CDR3 runs 14 residues. The CDR3 region has the DNA TGTGCCAGCAGTGAGGAGGGAAACACAGATACGCAGTATTTT. Protein sequence: CASSEEGNTDTQYF.

The DNA of the CDR3 is TGTGCCAGCAGTTGGAGAGGGGGGCTCGGTTTATATGGCTACACCTTC. Translated, it gives CASSWRGGLGLYGYTF. The rearrangement links TRBV7-9 to TRBJ1-2, with D possibly being TRBD1 (6 bases). This CDR3 has 16 amino acids. V was shortened by 6 bases and J by 5 bases, with 22 bases between the two germline ends. Germline CDR1 SEHNR, CDR2 FQNEAQ (reference sequence).

This clonotype was detected ten times or more. The chain couples TRBV10-2 to TRBJ2-1; D is undetermined. This CDR3 is 12 amino acids long. The germline V gene has CDR1 WSHSY and CDR2 SAAADI. V lost 4 bases and J 9 bases, leaving 10 bases between the germline ends. The CDR3 loop is CASSAGYVEQFF. CDR3 DNA sequence: TGCGCCAGCAGTGCTGGTTATGTTGAGCAGTTCTTC.

This clonotype has just a few counts. The chain has TRBV9 and TRBJ2-1; TRBD1 agrees at 7 bases. The CDR3 extends over 16 amino acids. Trimming cost V 4 bases and J 7 bases; bases outside gene matches: 14. Per germline, CDR1 SGDLS and CDR2 YYNGEE. The CDR3 sequence: CASSTPYRGFENEQFF. The CDR3 nucleotides are TGTGCCAGCAGCACCCCTTACAGGGGATTCGAGAATGAGCAGTTCTTC.

The chain has TRBV6-2 or TRBV6-3 and TRBJ2-1; 14 positions match TRBD2. J gave up 9 bases and V 5 bases, and 6 bases lay outside the gene matches. Germline assignment: CDR1 MNHEY and CDR2 SVGEGT. The CDR3 has 15 residues. The CDR3, as DNA: TGTGCCAGCAGTAAGACTAGCGGGGGGGCCGGTGAGCAGTTCTTC. It codes for CASSKTSGGAGEQFF.

V gene TRBV7-9 combines with J gene TRBJ1-5; tentatively, D is TRBD1 (6 bases). Looked up from germline, CDR1 is SEHNR and CDR2 is FQNEAQ (reference sequence). There are 15 residues in the CDR3. V dropped 5 bases and J dropped 5 bases, with 16 bases sitting between them. The CDR3 sequence: CASSHDTGPYQPQHF. The CDR3 DNA follows: TGTGCCAGCAGCCACGATACAGGGCCTTATCAGCCCCAGCATTTT.

The rearrangement links TRBV7-6 to TRBJ1-6, with D uncertain. The V end lost 0 bases, the J end lost 7 bases, and 4 bases lay between the germline ends. The germline V gene has CDR1 SGHVS and CDR2 FNYEAQ. The CDR3 runs to 13 residues. CDR3: CASSLASNSPLHF. CDR3 nucleotides: TGTGCCAGCAGCTTAGCATCGAATTCACCCCTCCACTTT. The whole variable domain, remainder taken from reference TRBV7-6 and TRBJ1-6, is GAGVSQSPRYKVTKRGQDVALRCDPISGHVSLYWYRQALGQGPEFLTYFNYEAQQDKSGLPNDRFSAERPEGSISTLTIQRTEQRDSAMYRCASSLASNSPLHFGNGTRLTVT.

This clonotype turned up a few times. Relative to the germline gene, one junction end is altered; a read error may explain this. The chain couples TRBV7-7 to TRBJ2-3, with D perhaps being TRBD1 or TRBD2 (6 bases each). CDR3 length equals 14 residues. Germline V gene sequence: CDR1 SSHAT, CDR2 FNYEAQ (reference sequence). The CDR3: CASSLGGRADTQYF. Here the CDR3 DNA reads TGTGCTAGCAGCTTGGGGGGCCGGGCAGATACGCAGTATTTT.

CDR3 residues: CASSQEDWGGSYNEQFF. The CDR3 DNA sequence: TGTGCCAGCAGCCAAGAGGATTGGGGGGGTTCCTACAATGAGCAGTTCTTC. The rearrangement links TRBV4-2 to TRBJ2-1; the match to TRBD2 covers 7 bases. The CDR3 has 17 residues. V was pared by 0 bases and J by 1 base, with 6 bases of the junction left unmatched. Germline loops: CDR1 LGHNA, CDR2 YNFKEQ.

This clonotype has just one count. This chain links TRBV7-9 with TRBJ1-1; TRBD1 aligns across 9 bases. Trimming removed 6 bases from V and 4 bases from J; junction bases left unmatched: 9. This CDR3 has 15 amino acids. In germline, CDR1 is SEHNR, CDR2 FQNEAQ (reference sequence). The CDR3 spells CASRRTGEVGTEAFF. In DNA form, the CDR3 reads TGTGCCAGCAGACGGACAGGGGAGGTAGGCACTGAAGCTTTCTTT.

The table lists this clonotype with a few counts. The chain joins TRBV20-1 to TRBJ2-6, with D perhaps TRBD1 (6 bases). Germline V gene sequence: CDR1 DFQATT, CDR2 SNEGSKA (reference sequence). The ends were cut back, 6 bases at V and 1 base at J, with 19 bases in the middle. The CDR3 covers 17 residues. CDR3 DNA: TGCAGTGCCTCCGCGCTGGGGGCAAGGTCTGGGGCCAACGTCCTGACTTTC. The encoded protein is CSASALGARSGANVLTF.

V and J are TRBV4-1 and TRBJ2-7; D remains unclear. CDR1 is MGHRA, CDR2 YSYEKL, per germline. Trimming cost V 5 bases and J 5 bases, with 13 bases left between them. The CDR3 extends over 13 amino acids. CDR3 residues: CASSSGYSDEQYV. The CDR3 DNA reads TGCGCCAGCAGCTCCGGGTACAGCGACGAGCAGTACGTC.

The chain uses TRBV24-1 and TRBJ2-2; TRBD1 is a possible D gene (6 bases). The CDR3 extends over 16 amino acids. Germline loops: CDR1 KGHDR, CDR2 SFDVKD. Trimming removed 9 bases at V and 1 base at J, with 17 bases between. The CDR3 spells CATQEQGSRNTGELFF. The CDR3 nucleotides read TGTGCCACCCAAGAACAGGGATCACGGAACACCGGGGAGCTGTTTTTT.

This clonotype has just one count. The CDR3 reads CASSQVAAGEQFF. The CDR3 bases are TGCGCCAGCAGCCAAGTCGCGGCAGGTGAGCAGTTCTTC. This chain joins TRBV4-1 and TRBJ2-1, with no clear D. The CDR3 extends over 13 amino acids. The germline V gene has CDR1 MGHRA and CDR2 YSYEKL. Trimming stripped 1 base from V and 9 bases from J, with 10 bases between.

This clonotype has ten or more counts. This chain uses TRBV7-6 with TRBJ2-2; tentatively, D is TRBD2 (5 bases). The V gene's germline CDR1 is SGHVS and CDR2 FNYEAQ. Trimming removed 1 base at V and 3 bases at J, with 15 bases between. This CDR3 region has 17 residues. Written as DNA, the CDR3 is TGTGCCAGCAGCTTAGACTTTCGGGGTTCTGACACCGGGGAGCTGTTTTTT. It translates to CASSLDFRGSDTGELFF.

V is TRBV7-2 and J is TRBJ2-7; tentatively, D is TRBD1 (5 bases). In germline, CDR1 is SGHTA, CDR2 FQGNSA. The germline V and J ends were trimmed by 3 bases and 2 bases, with 5 bases remaining between them. The length of the CDR3 is 12 residues. CDR3 sequence reads: CASSLTAYEQYV. The CDR3 nucleotides read TGTGCCAGCAGCTTGACAGCCTACGAGCAGTACGTC.